One TCR beta chain is described in this entry. Per the original data handling: Reference gene primers were amplified, and this amplification served to estimate nucleated cell counts. The table came from immunoSEQ multiplex PCR; TCRdb's copy has only in-frame clones and leaves some out. D and trimming were read from the DNA, whereas the V and J calls and clone size are those reported in that table. The sample holds approximately 470,000 clones, approximately 85% seen once. CDR1 and CDR2 (germline): SEHNR, FQNEAQ (reference sequence). The CDR3 has 14 amino acids. V lost 5 bases, J lost 4 bases, and 12 bases lay in between. The entry originates in a study of blood T cell repertoires in COVID-19. The wider study: COVID-19 samples from acute and convalescent phases originated in the United States, Italy and Spain. The cDNA or gDNA used as material had been derived from T cells, B-cell-depleted T cells, or PBMCs.

The J gene is TRBJ2-4, the V gene TRBV7-9; tentatively, D is TRBD2 (5 bases). The source is a human donor in a cohort sampled during active COVID-19. The sample was peripheral blood. CDR3 in amino acids: CASSLEGGKNIQYF. The DNA of the CDR3 is TGTGCCAGCAGCCTAGAGGGCGGGAAAAACATTCAGTACTTC.